The clone carrying this TCR beta chain has just a few counts. Its antigen is undetermined. Template came from bulk tumor genomic DNA, at 500 to 650 ng per sample. Biopsy collection occurred during surgery, with several far-apart biopsies per primary tumor. Undergoing curative surgery were patients whose non-small cell lung cancer was untreated and newly diagnosed. Every donor was a newly diagnosed non-small cell lung cancer patient having surgery with curative intent. Amplification of TCR beta CDR3 was performed by multiplex PCR with 32 V and 13 J primers. MiXCR, applied by TCRdb to the multiplex PCR reads, yields one record per CDR3 protein. The sample holds 9,000 to 13,000 distinct CDR3 sequences, about 31% seen once. This specimen belongs to a study of immune heterogeneity within non-small cell lung tumors. General observations from the study: Comparison across individual patients showed largely distinct high-frequency T-cell receptor beta clonotypes. With local tumor mutational burden, local T-cell clonality showed a moderate but significant correlation (R roughly 0.31). The study found identical dominant CDR3 beta clonotypes recurring across tumor sites within a patient, alongside site-unique high-frequency clones.

Looked up from germline, CDR1 is SGHNT and CDR2 is YYREEE (reference sequence). CDR3 length equals 15 residues. V shed 3 bases, J shed 6 bases, and the junction held 7 bases outside the gene matches. The chain combines TRBV5-4 with TRBJ1-4; 8 bases align to TRBD1. Input material: lung tumor tissue. The clonotype originates from a woman in her fifties or sixties with non-small cell lung cancer. DNA of the CDR3: TGTGCCAGCAGCTCGAACAGGGGGTTGGATGAAAAACTGTTTTTT. Translated: CASSSNRGLDEKLFF.